These 8 T cell receptor beta chains were sequenced from one sample in a study of blood T cell repertoires in COVID-19. Libraries were prepared by immunoSEQ multiplex PCR; TCRdb keeps only in-frame clonotypes and omits some of them. The sample records more than 50,000 clones, roughly 89% being singletons. Material: peripheral blood. Every receptor here comes from a man in his 60s with active COVID-19.

The CDR3 sequence: CATSRFLPGTGGDEQYF. CDR3 bases: TGTGCCACCAGCAGATTCTTACCCGGGACAGGGGGGGACGAGCAGTACTTC. The gene calls are TRBV15 and TRBJ2-7; 11 bases map to TRBD1. Germline assignment: CDR1 LNHNV and CDR2 YYDKDF (reference sequence). The V segment lost 2 bases and the J segment 5 bases; nucleotides outside the gene matches: 11. CDR3 size: 17 residues.

The chain employs TRBV11-2 and TRBJ1-4, with 7 bases that match TRBD1. CDR3 length: 17 amino acids. Trimming removed 2 bases from V and 4 bases from J; junction bases left unmatched: 10. Germline loops: CDR1 SGHAT, CDR2 FQNNGV. The CDR3, as DNA: TGTGCCAGCAGCTTAAGAGTGGGGACAGCCTATAATGAAAAACTGTTTTTT. Its protein is CASSLRVGTAYNEKLFF.

The CDR3, as DNA: TGCGCCAGCAGCCAAGATCATCGCGGGAATGAGCAGTTCTTC. Its translation is CASSQDHRGNEQFF. This chain uses TRBV4-3 with TRBJ2-1; possibly TRBD2 for D (5 bases). V gave up 0 bases and J gave up 7 bases, with 10 bases separating them. From germline, CDR1 is LGHNA and CDR2 YSLEER. The CDR3 spans 14 residues.

The genes are TRBV6-4 and TRBJ1-2; D gene ambiguous. CDR1 is MRHNA, CDR2 SNTAGT, per germline. The V end lost 2 bases, the J end lost 6 bases, and 13 bases lay between the germline ends. The CDR3 is 14 residues long. This chain's CDR3 is CASSDPPLGNGYTF. The CDR3 bases are TGTGCCAGCAGTGACCCCCCCCTCGGGAATGGCTACACCTTC.

This chain joins TRBV5-1 and TRBJ2-3, with TRBD2 identical over 8 bases. This CDR3 contains 17 residues. Germline V lookup: CDR1 SGHRS, CDR2 YFSETQ. V trimming: 4 bases; J trimming: 5 bases; junction bases outside the gene matches: 15. The CDR3 coding sequence is TGCGCCAGCAGCCTCCTCAGCAGCGGGGGAGGAGGAGATACGCAGTATTTT. Translated, it gives CASSLLSSGGGGDTQYF. The variable domain in full, completed from reference TRBV5-1 and TRBJ2-3, reads KAGVTQTPRYLIKTRGQQVTLSCSPISGHRSVSWYQQTPGQGLQFLFEYFSETQRNKGNFPGRFSGRQFSNSRSEMNVSTLELGDSALYLCASSLLSSGGGGDTQYFGPGTRLTVL.

The chain couples TRBV24-1 to TRBJ1-2; no reliable D call. From germline, CDR1 is KGHDR and CDR2 SFDVKD. Trimming stripped 4 bases from V and 8 bases from J, with 10 bases between. The CDR3 runs 12 residues. The CDR3 here is CATSEEVSGYTF. For the CDR3, the DNA is TGTGCCACCAGTGAGGAGGTTTCGGGCTACACCTTC.

The chain joins TRBV19 to TRBJ1-2; no clear D. Germline loops: CDR1 LNHDA, CDR2 SQIVND (reference sequence). There are 15 residues in the CDR3. Trimming pared 5 bases from V and 2 bases from J, leaving 15 bases between. The DNA of the CDR3 is TGTGCCAGTAGTCCCCTTCTTACCGGGAACTATGGCTACACCTTC. This gives the protein CASSPLLTGNYGYTF. Full variable domain (outside the CDR3, taken from reference TRBV19 and TRBJ1-2): DGGITQSPKYLFRKEGQNVTLSCEQNLNHDAMYWYRQDPGQGLRLIYYSQIVNDFQKGDIAEGYSVSREKKESFPLTVTSAQKNPTAFYLCASSPLLTGNYGYTFGSGTRLTVV.

This chain connects TRBV7-2 to TRBJ2-5; 8 bases align to TRBD2. CDR3 size: 14 residues. Trimming cost V 2 bases and J 6 bases; bases outside gene matches: 5. CDR1 is SGHTA and CDR2 is FQGNSA in the germline V gene. The CDR3 region has the DNA TGTGCCAGCAGCTTACCCGGGACTAGGAAGACCCAGTACTTC. Translated: CASSLPGTRKTQYF.